Following are 2 T cell receptor beta chains from one sample sequenced in a study of T cell repertoires in cytomegalovirus infection. MiXCR was run by TCRdb on the reads, yielding one entry per CDR3 protein. This table holds around 540,000 distinct CDR3 sequences, roughly a third found once. For these receptors, no antigen is known. Specimen: cultured PBMCs, collected from culture after CMV antigen stimulation. The receptors stem from a human donor in good health (CMV status not recorded). Some clones in this sample may be carry-over from other donors' samples.

The sample holds a few counts of this clonotype. The rearrangement uses TRBV6-5 and TRBJ2-3, with no clear D. The V end was cut by 6 bases, the J end by 5 bases, with 15 bases between. This CDR3 is 14 amino acids long. Germline-derived CDR1 and CDR2 are MNHEY and SVGAGI. The CDR3 loop reads CASRPGQAQDTQYF. The CDR3 DNA follows: TGTGCCAGCAGGCCCGGCCAGGCACAAGATACGCAGTATTTT.

This clonotype showed up just a few times. This chain uses TRBV20-1 with TRBJ2-2, with 10 bases matching TRBD2. The ends lost 0 bases at V and 6 bases at J; junction bases unmatched: 4. This CDR3 has 15 residues. Germline CDR1 reads DFQATT; CDR2 reads SNEGSKA (reference sequence). CDR3 sequence: CSARDLAGEAGELFF. The CDR3 DNA is TGCAGTGCTAGAGATCTAGCGGGAGAGGCCGGGGAGCTGTTTTTT.